One and the same sample provided the 15 T cell receptor beta chains below, sequenced in a study of shared clonotypes between healthy human individuals. Sequencing was performed with immunoSEQ multiplex PCR; in TCRdb, only in-frame clones are kept and a portion is missing. The data contain hundreds of thousands of clones, around 77% of them singletons. Sequences were obtained from PBMCs. These TCRs come from a woman aged 40-49 years in good health. Some clones in this sample may be carry-over from other donors' samples.

In regard to this clone: This sample also contains other DNA sequences that code for the same CDR3. The V and J genes are TRBV5-1 and TRBJ2-1; 7 bases fit TRBD1. With V trimmed by 0 bases and J by 0 bases, 0 bases remained unmatched. Germline V gene data show CDR1 as SGHRS and CDR2 as YFSETQ. The CDR3 is made up of 15 amino acids. This chain's CDR3 is CASSLGQGSYNEQFF. Here the CDR3 DNA reads TGCGCCAGCAGCTTGGGACAGGGCTCCTACAATGAGCAGTTCTTC.

The rearrangement joins TRBV27 to TRBJ1-3; D is unresolved. Germline assignment: CDR1 MNHEY and CDR2 SMNVEV (reference sequence). Trimming left V 5 bases short and J 1 base short, with 6 bases between. CDR3 length: 13 amino acids. CDR3 nucleotide sequence: TGTGCCAGCAGTCTTGGGTCTGGAAACACCATATATTTT. Encoded protein: CASSLGSGNTIYF.

This clone has just a few counts. V gene TRBV28 combines with J gene TRBJ1-1; D is possibly TRBD1 (5 bases). CDR3 length: 13 amino acids. Trimming pared 6 bases from V and 8 bases from J, leaving 16 bases between. The germline CDR1 and CDR2 sequences are MDHEN and SYDVKM. The DNA of the CDR3 is TGTGCCAGCAGCAGACAGTGGGGGGTCGAAGCTTTCTTT. Protein: CASSRQWGVEAFF.

This clone showed up just once. One junction end does not reproduce the germline sequence, and a read error may be involved. This CDR3 reads CASSTPGAPKYGYTF. DNA of the CDR3: TGTGCCAGCAGTACACCCGGGGCCCCTAAATATGGCTACACCTTC. The chain recombines TRBV28 with TRBJ1-2; TRBD1 might be the D (5 bases). This CDR3 comprises 15 residues. Germline V gives CDR1 MDHEN, CDR2 SYDVKM.

The chain recombines TRBV7-9 with TRBJ2-7; D remains unclear. Germline V lookup: CDR1 SEHNR, CDR2 FQNEAQ (reference sequence). The germline V and J ends were trimmed by 0 bases and 2 bases, with 8 bases remaining between them. The length of the CDR3 is 14 residues. CDR3 sequence (DNA): TGTGCCAGCAGCTTAGCCGTACCCCCCTACGAGCAGTACTTC. It translates to CASSLAVPPYEQYF.

The chain combines TRBV5-1 with TRBJ2-2, with no clear D. V lost 1 base and J 4 bases, leaving 5 bases between the germline ends. Germline loops: CDR1 SGHRS, CDR2 YFSETQ. The CDR3 covers 13 residues. CDR3 DNA: TGCGCCAGCAGCTTGCCCATCACCGGGGAGCTGTTTTTT. It is translated as CASSLPITGELFF.

This clone was recorded once. J is TRBJ2-5 and V is TRBV2, with 7 bases identical to TRBD1. J was trimmed by 2 bases and V by 8 bases; bases with no gene match: 5. The length of the CDR3 is 13 residues. Germline V lookup: CDR1 SNHLY, CDR2 FYNNEI. In DNA form, the CDR3 reads TGTGCCAGCCTTAGGGGGCGACAAGAGACCCAGTACTTC. Translation: CASLRGRQETQYF.

This sequence joins TRBV7-6 and TRBJ2-5; D is unclear. V was clipped by 0 bases and J by 5 bases, with 7 bases between them. The germline V gene has CDR1 SGHVS and CDR2 FNYEAQ. The CDR3 has 13 amino acids. The CDR3 region has the DNA TGTGCCAGCAGCTTAGCTGGTAGTGAGACCCAGTACTTC. Its translation is CASSLAGSETQYF.

V and J are TRBV5-6 and TRBJ1-2, with D maybe TRBD1 (5 bases). CDR1 is SGHDT and CDR2 is YYEEEE in the germline V gene. The CDR3 totals 14 residues. Trimming shortened V by 6 bases and J by 3 bases, and 15 bases separated the two germline ends. CDR3 amino acids: CASKGRGWDYGYTF. CDR3 coding DNA: TGTGCCAGCAAGGGGCGGGGTTGGGACTATGGCTACACCTTC.

Regarding this clone: Other DNA sequences of this sample code for an identical CDR3. The genes are TRBV19 and TRBJ2-7, with TRBD2 identical over 11 bases. This CDR3 is 14 amino acids long. V lost 4 bases, J lost 6 bases, and 5 bases stayed unmatched. Per the germline V gene, CDR1 is LNHDA and CDR2 is SQIVND (reference sequence). As DNA, the CDR3 is TGTGCCAGTAGTACGCCGGGACTAGCGGCCGAGCAGTACTTC. Its protein is CASSTPGLAAEQYF.

The V call is TRBV27, the J call TRBJ1-3; weak D call: TRBD1 (6 bases). The germline V and J ends were trimmed by 3 bases and 4 bases, with 10 bases remaining between them. The CDR3 runs 14 residues. Germline V gene lookup returns CDR1 MNHEY and CDR2 SMNVEV (reference sequence). The CDR3 spells CASSFQGRGNTIYF. The DNA of the CDR3 is TGTGCCAGCAGTTTTCAGGGGCGAGGAAACACCATATATTTT.

The chain links TRBV18 to TRBJ1-5; D may be TRBD1 (6 bases). The CDR3 contains 16 residues. Trimming stripped 6 bases from V and 2 bases from J, with 17 bases between. Germline V CDR1 and CDR2: KGHSH, LQKENI. CDR3 in amino acids: CASSPTGNSGNQPQHF. CDR3 in DNA: TGTGCCAGCTCGCCCACAGGGAATTCGGGCAATCAGCCCCAGCATTTT. Combining the CDR3 with reference TRBV18 and TRBJ1-5 gives the whole variable domain NAGVMQNPRHLVRRRGQEARLRCSPMKGHSHVYWYRQLPEEGLKFMVYLQKENIIDESGMPKERFSAEFPKEGPSILRIQQVVRGDSAAYFCASSPTGNSGNQPQHFGDGTRLSIL.

The sample holds a few counts of this clone. The V gene is TRBV6-1, the J gene TRBJ1-2; possible D gene TRBD1, 5 bases. This CDR3 has 13 amino acids. Deletions cut 7 bases from V and 3 bases from J, with 12 bases between. The germline V gene has CDR1 MNHNS and CDR2 SASEGT. The CDR3 reads CASIPTGHYGYTF. Here the CDR3 DNA reads TGTGCCAGCATTCCTACAGGTCACTATGGCTACACCTTC.

This chain links TRBV28 with TRBJ1-2; 8 bases line up with TRBD1. Germline assignment: CDR1 MDHEN and CDR2 SYDVKM. Losses at the gene ends were 2 bases for V and 2 bases for J; bases not matched to a gene: 7. The length of the CDR3 is 16 residues. The DNA of the CDR3 is TGTGCCAGCAGTTTACAGGGGGCTGATGTGAACTATGGCTACACCTTC. As protein: CASSLQGADVNYGYTF.

This clone has just a few counts. The chain links TRBV2 to TRBJ2-5; D assignment may be TRBD1 or TRBD2 (6 bases each). Trimming cost V 2 bases and J 4 bases, with 11 bases left between them. CDR1 SNHLY and CDR2 FYNNEI come from the germline V gene. The CDR3 covers 14 residues. The DNA for the CDR3 is TGTGCCAGCAGTGAATTCAGGGGAGGAGAGACCCAGTACTTC. It translates to CASSEFRGGETQYF.